This TCR beta chain was recovered during a study of shared clonotypes between healthy human individuals. This clone was seen a handful of times. Antigen unknown. Deep level was the assay's run setting. Some clones are missing from TCRdb's copy, which holds only in-frame ones; the method was immunoSEQ multiplex PCR. This sample carries some 320,000 clones, around 87% of them seen once, and the ten largest clones take roughly 15%. Findings and limits, study-wide: The study's rarefaction showed incomplete sorted-subset sequencing despite large depth.

CD8 memory comprised CD45RO+ plus CCR7-negative CD45RA+ TemRA cells. The CDR3 extends over 12 amino acids. Germline V gene lookup returns CDR1 SNHLY and CDR2 FYNNEI. V shed 0 bases and J shed 10 bases, with 7 bases lying between them. The source of this sequence is a man aged 18 to 35 in good health. Sequencing input: memory CD8+ T cells sorted from blood. Regarding subset: CD45RO+ cells pooled with CCR7-negative TemRA cells. The gene calls are TRBV2 and TRBJ1-5; D is ambiguous. The CDR3 DNA sequence: TGTGCCAGCAGTGAAGCGTGGGTTCCCCAGCATTTT. Its translation is CASSEAWVPQHF.